This passage covers 12 T cell receptor beta chains from one sample sequenced in a study of monozygotic twins with inflammatory bowel disease. Using the 5' RACE reads, TCRdb records one entry per CDR3 protein without DNA. The sample table includes nearly 45,000 distinct CDR3 sequences. Material: blood. These receptors originate from a human donor with ulcerative colitis or Crohn's disease, or a healthy co-twin of an affected twin (not recorded which).

The rearrangement joins TRBV20-1 to TRBJ1-2. CDR1 is DFQATT and CDR2 is SNEGSKA in the germline V gene (reference sequence). The CDR3 spans 14 residues. The CDR3 loop reads CSARGDVANYGYTF.

This CDR3 is CASSESRYGLSYNEQFF. The V gene is TRBV6-1, the J gene TRBJ2-1. The V gene's germline CDR1 is MNHNS and CDR2 SASEGT. The CDR3 loop spans 17 amino acids.

The rearrangement links TRBV18 to TRBJ2-2; TCRdb outputs TRBD1, but without DNA this stays unchecked. Per the germline V gene, CDR1 is KGHSH and CDR2 is LQKENI. This CDR3 region has 18 residues. This chain's CDR3 is CASSPIRQGGGNTGELFF.

CDR3 residues: CASSSTYGGIDEQYF. The chain employs TRBV27 and TRBJ2-7; the TCRdb D gene call, TRBD2, has no DNA to confirm it. CDR1 and CDR2 (germline): MNHEY, SMNVEV (reference sequence). This CDR3 is 15 amino acids long.

The chain recombines TRBV28 with TRBJ2-1. The CDR3 is 13 residues long. The germline V gene has CDR1 MDHEN and CDR2 SYDVKM. This CDR3 reads CASKMVELSEQFF.

The chain is built from TRBV18 and TRBJ1-4; TCRdb picks TRBD1, but there is no DNA to check that call. CDR3 length: 16 residues. CDR1 is KGHSH and CDR2 is LQKENI in the germline V gene. CDR3 amino acids: CASSPTADRTNEKLFF.

The genes are TRBV5-4 and TRBJ1-2; TCRdb's D call of TRBD1 is untestable without DNA. CDR1 SGHNT and CDR2 YYREEE come from the germline V gene (reference sequence). This CDR3 contains 17 residues. The CDR3 sequence: CASSLEPLTGVMYGYTF.

V usage is TRBV10-1 and J usage is TRBJ2-7. The CDR3 loop spans 12 amino acids. Germline CDR1 and CDR2: WNHNN and SYGVQD (reference sequence). The CDR3 region is CASSDGIYEQYF.

The rearrangement uses TRBV5-1 and TRBJ1-1; TCRdb's D gene call, TRBD1, goes unchecked for lack of DNA. The CDR3 totals 13 residues. In germline, CDR1 is SGHRS, CDR2 YFSETQ. CDR3 residues: CASSSRDRGWAFF.

This rearrangement joins TRBV10-3 to TRBJ2-3; TCRdb outputs TRBD1, but without DNA this stays unchecked. Looked up from germline, CDR1 is ENHRY and CDR2 is SYGVKD. The CDR3 has 16 amino acids. The CDR3 reads CAISVGTGGPTDTQYF.

The rearrangement links TRBV28 to TRBJ2-2. The V gene's germline CDR1 is MDHEN and CDR2 SYDVKM. This CDR3 has 11 residues. The CDR3 region is CASTLAGELFF.

The chain's CDR3 is CASRGTRNEQYF. The chain combines TRBV11-2 with TRBJ2-7; TCRdb calls TRBD1, which cannot be checked without DNA. The CDR3 spans 12 residues. Germline V CDR1 and CDR2: SGHAT, FQNNGV.